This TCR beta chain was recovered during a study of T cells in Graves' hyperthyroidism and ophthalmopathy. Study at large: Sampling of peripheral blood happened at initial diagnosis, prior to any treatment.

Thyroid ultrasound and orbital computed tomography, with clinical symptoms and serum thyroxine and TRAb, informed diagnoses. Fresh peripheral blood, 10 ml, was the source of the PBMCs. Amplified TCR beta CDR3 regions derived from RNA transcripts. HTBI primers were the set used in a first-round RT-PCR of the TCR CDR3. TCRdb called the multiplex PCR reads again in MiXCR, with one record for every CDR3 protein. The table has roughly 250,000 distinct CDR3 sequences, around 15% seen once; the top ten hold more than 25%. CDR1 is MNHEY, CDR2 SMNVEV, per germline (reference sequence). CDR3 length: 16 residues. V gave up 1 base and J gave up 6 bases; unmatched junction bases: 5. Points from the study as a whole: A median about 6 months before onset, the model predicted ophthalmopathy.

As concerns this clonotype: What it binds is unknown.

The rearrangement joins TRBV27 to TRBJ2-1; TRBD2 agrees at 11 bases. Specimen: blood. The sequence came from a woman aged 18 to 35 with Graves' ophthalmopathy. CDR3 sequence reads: CASSLYTSGSPNEQFF. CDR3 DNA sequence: TGTGCCAGCAGTTTATATACTAGCGGGAGTCCCAATGAGCAGTTCTTC.